The 6 T cell receptor beta chains in this list originate from one sample, sequenced in a study of monozygotic twins with inflammatory bowel disease. TCRdb re-called the 5' RACE reads; every CDR3 protein appears as one record, without DNA. Seen in this sample are approximately 340,000 distinct CDR3 sequences; the ten most common clones hold over 2%. Source material: blood. Source of these receptors: a human donor with ulcerative colitis or Crohn's disease, or a healthy co-twin of an affected twin (not recorded which).

This chain uses TRBV19 with TRBJ2-2; TCRdb's D call, TRBD1, is unchecked because there is no DNA. The germline V gene encodes CDR1 LNHDA and CDR2 SQIVND (reference sequence). This CDR3 contains 14 residues. CDR3 sequence reads: CASATGQPTGELFF.

The chain is built from TRBV20-1 and TRBJ2-6; TCRdb outputs TRBD2, but without DNA this stays unchecked. Germline assignment: CDR1 DFQATT and CDR2 SNEGSKA (reference sequence). This CDR3 comprises 17 residues. CDR3 protein: CSAGTSGSSGGANVLTF.

The CDR3 protein is CSVDEGAGEQFF. This chain joins TRBV29-1 and TRBJ2-1; with no DNA, the TCRdb D assignment of TRBD1 cannot be verified. CDR3 size: 12 residues. Germline loops: CDR1 SQVTM, CDR2 ANQGSEA.

V is TRBV5-5 and J is TRBJ1-1. The germline V gene encodes CDR1 SGHKS and CDR2 YYEKEE (reference sequence). The CDR3 length is 14 residues. CDR3 region: CASRDHVGRTEAFF.

The chain joins TRBV5-8 to TRBJ1-1; checking the TCRdb D call of TRBD1 is not possible without DNA. The CDR3 covers 14 residues. The V gene's germline CDR1 is SGHTS and CDR2 YDEGEE. The CDR3 is CASRTRGLESEAFF.

The V and J genes are TRBV7-9 and TRBJ2-3; with no DNA, the TCRdb D assignment of TRBD1 cannot be verified. This CDR3 comprises 16 residues. The germline V gene encodes CDR1 SEHNR and CDR2 FQNEAQ (reference sequence). This CDR3 reads CASSPPGTVPPDTQYF.